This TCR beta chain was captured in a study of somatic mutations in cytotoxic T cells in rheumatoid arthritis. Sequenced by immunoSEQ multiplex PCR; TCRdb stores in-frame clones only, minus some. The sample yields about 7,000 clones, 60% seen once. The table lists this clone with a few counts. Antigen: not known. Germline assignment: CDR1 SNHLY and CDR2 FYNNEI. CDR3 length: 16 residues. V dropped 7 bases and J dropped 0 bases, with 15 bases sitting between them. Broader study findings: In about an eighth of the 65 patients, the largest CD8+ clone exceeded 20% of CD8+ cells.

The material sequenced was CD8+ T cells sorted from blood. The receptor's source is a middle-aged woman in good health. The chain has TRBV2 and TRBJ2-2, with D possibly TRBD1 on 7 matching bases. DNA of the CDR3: TGTGCCAGCACCGAAAGCAGGGGGGCGAACACCGGGGAGCTGTTTTTT. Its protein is CASTESRGANTGELFF.